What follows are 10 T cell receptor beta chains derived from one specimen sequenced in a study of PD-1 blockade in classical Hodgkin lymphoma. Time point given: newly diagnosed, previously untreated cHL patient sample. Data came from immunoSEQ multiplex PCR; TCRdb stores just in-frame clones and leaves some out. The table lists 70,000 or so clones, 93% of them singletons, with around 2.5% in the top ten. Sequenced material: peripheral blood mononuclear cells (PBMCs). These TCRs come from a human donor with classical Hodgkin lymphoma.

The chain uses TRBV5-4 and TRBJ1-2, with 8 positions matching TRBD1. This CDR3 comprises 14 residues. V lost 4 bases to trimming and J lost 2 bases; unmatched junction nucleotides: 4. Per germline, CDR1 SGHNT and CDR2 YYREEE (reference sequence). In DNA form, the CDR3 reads TGTGCCAGCAGCCAGGACAGGGCGAACTATGGCTACACCTTC. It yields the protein CASSQDRANYGYTF.

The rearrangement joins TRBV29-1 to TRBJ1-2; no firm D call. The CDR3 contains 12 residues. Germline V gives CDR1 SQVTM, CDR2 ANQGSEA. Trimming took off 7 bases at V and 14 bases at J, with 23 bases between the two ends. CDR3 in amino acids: CSAQFGNVPLTF. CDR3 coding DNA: TGCAGCGCCCAGTTTGGGAACGTTCCCCTGACCTTC.

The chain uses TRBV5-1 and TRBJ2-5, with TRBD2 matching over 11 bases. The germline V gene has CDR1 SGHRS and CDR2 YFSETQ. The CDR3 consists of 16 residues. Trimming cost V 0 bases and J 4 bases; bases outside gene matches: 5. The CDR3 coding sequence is TGCGCCAGCAGCTTGGATAGCGGGGGGGCCGGAGAGACCCAGTACTTC. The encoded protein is CASSLDSGGAGETQYF.

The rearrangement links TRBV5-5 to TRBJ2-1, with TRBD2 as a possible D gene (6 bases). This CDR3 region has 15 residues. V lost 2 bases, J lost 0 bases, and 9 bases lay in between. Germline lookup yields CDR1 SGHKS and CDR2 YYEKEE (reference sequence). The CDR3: CASSFRGASYNEQFF. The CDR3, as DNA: TGTGCCAGCAGCTTTCGCGGGGCCTCCTACAATGAGCAGTTCTTC.

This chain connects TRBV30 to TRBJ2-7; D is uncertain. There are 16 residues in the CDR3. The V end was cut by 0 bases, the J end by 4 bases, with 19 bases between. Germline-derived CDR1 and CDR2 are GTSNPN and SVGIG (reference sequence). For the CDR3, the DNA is TGTGCCTGGAGTGTACTCCCTGGAAGGTCTCAATACGAGCAGTACTTC. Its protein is CAWSVLPGRSQYEQYF.

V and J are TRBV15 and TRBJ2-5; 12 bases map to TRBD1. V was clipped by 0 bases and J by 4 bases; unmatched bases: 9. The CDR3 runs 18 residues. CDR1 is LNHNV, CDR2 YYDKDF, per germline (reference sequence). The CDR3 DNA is TGTGCCACCAGCAGAGATATCGCGGGACAGGGGGCACGAGAGACCCAGTACTTC. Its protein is CATSRDIAGQGARETQYF.

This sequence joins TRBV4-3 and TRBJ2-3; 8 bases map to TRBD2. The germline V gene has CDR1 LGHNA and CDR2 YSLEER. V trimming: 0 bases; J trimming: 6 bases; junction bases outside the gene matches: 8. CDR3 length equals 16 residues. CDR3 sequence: CASSQDGAGGGDTQYF. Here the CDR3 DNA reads TGCGCCAGCAGCCAAGACGGGGCGGGAGGTGGGGATACGCAGTATTTT.

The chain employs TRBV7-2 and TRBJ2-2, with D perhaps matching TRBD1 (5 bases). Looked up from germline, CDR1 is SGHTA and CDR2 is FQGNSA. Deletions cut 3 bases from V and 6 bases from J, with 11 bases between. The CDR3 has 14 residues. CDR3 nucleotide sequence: TGTGCCAGCAGCTTTTTCAGGGTTGCCGGGGAGCTGTTTTTT. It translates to CASSFFRVAGELFF.

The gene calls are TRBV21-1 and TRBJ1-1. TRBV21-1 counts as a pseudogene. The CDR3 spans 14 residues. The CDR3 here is CASSKWVENTEAFF. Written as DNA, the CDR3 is TGTGCCAGCAGCAAATGGGTCGAGAACACTGAAGCTTTCTTT.

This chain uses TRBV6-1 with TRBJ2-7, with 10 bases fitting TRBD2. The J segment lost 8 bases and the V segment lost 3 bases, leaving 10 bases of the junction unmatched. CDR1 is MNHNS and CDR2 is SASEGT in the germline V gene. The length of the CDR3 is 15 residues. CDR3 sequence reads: CASSEKAGGHIQQYF. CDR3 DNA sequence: TGTGCCAGCAGTGAGAAAGCGGGAGGGCACATACAGCAGTACTTC.